One and the same sample provided the 18 T cell receptor beta chains below, sequenced in a study of T cells after yellow fever vaccination. Via MiXCR, TCRdb re-called the 5' RACE reads, giving one row per CDR3 protein. Among a few hundred thousand distinct CDR3 sequences listed, around 10% were seen once. Sample: PBMCs, taken on the day of the first yellow fever vaccination. Every receptor here comes from a man younger than 35 who received the YFV17D yellow fever vaccine.

In this sample, this clonotype turned up a few times. The chain carries TRBV29-1 and TRBJ2-3, with 7 bases that match TRBD2. V lost 8 bases, J lost 2 bases, and 7 bases stayed unmatched. The CDR3 has 13 amino acids. CDR1 is SQVTM, CDR2 ANQGSEA, per germline. CDR3 amino acids: CSPRLAATDTQYF. In DNA form, the CDR3 reads TGCAGCCCCCGGCTAGCGGCCACAGATACGCAGTATTTT.

The chain carries TRBV7-2 and TRBJ2-6, with TRBD1 as a possible D gene (6 bases). The V gene lost 1 base and the J gene lost 2 bases, with 12 bases spanning the gap. Germline assignment: CDR1 SGHTA and CDR2 FQGNSA. The CDR3 is 17 residues long. DNA of the CDR3: TGTGCCAGCAGCTTAGGCCTGGGGGCTGCTGGGGCCAACGTCCTGACTTTC. Protein product: CASSLGLGAAGANVLTF.

V and J are TRBV20-1 and TRBJ1-1; 7 bases are a match to TRBD1. Germline V lookup: CDR1 DFQATT, CDR2 SNEGSKA (reference sequence). J lost 2 bases, V lost 5 bases, and 5 bases had no gene match. This CDR3 region has 13 residues. The CDR3: CSAVGTVNTEAFF. The CDR3 DNA follows: TGCAGTGCTGTCGGGACAGTTAACACTGAAGCTTTCTTT.

This chain uses TRBV10-3 with TRBJ1-3, with D tentatively TRBD1 (5 bases). The CDR3 sequence is 13 residues long. CDR1 is ENHRY and CDR2 is SYGVKD in the germline V gene. Trimming removed 3 bases from V and 4 bases from J, with 7 bases in between. DNA of the CDR3: TGTGCCATCAGTGAAGGGGCCGGAAACACCATATATTTT. It specifies CAISEGAGNTIYF.

This clonotype was seen a handful of times. The chain carries TRBV6-2 or TRBV6-3 and TRBJ2-7, with 14 bases matching TRBD2. Germline CDR1 is MNHEY and CDR2 is SVGEGT. The V gene end was trimmed by 9 bases and the J gene end by 5 bases; junction bases not matched to a gene: 9. This CDR3 spans 15 amino acids. In DNA form, the CDR3 reads TGTGCCAGTAAAACGGGACTAGCGGGGGAGGACGAGCAGTACGTC. Protein sequence: CASKTGLAGEDEQYV.

The CDR3 region has the DNA TGCGCCAGCAGCCAAGATCTTATGGGCAGGGCTTCGGACTATGGCTACACCTTC. This encodes CASSQDLMGRASDYGYTF. J is TRBJ1-2 and V is TRBV4-3, with TRBD1 as a possible D gene (5 bases). Germline lookup yields CDR1 LGHNA and CDR2 YSLEER. This CDR3 contains 18 residues. V lost 0 bases and J lost 3, with 20 bases in between.

This clonotype was seen a few times. The chain employs TRBV6-2 or TRBV6-3 and TRBJ1-2; 8 bases are shared with TRBD1. The CDR3 contains 12 residues. Per germline, CDR1 MNHEY and CDR2 SVGEGT. Germline trimming cut 11 bases from V and 5 bases from J; bases unmatched to any gene: 7. This chain's CDR3 is CAVLRTGYGYTF. The CDR3 DNA reads TGTGCCGTACTCCGGACAGGGTATGGCTACACCTTC.

The chain recombines TRBV7-8 with TRBJ2-7; D is unresolved. CDR3 length: 15 amino acids. Trimming left V 4 bases short and J 5 bases short, with 18 bases between. Germline V gene data show CDR1 as SGHVS and CDR2 as FQNEAQ. The CDR3 nucleotides read TGTGCCAGCAGCTCCCCCTACTTGGGGATTGACGAGCAGTACTTC. Its protein is CASSSPYLGIDEQYF.

This clonotype has ten or more counts. This chain uses TRBV7-2 with TRBJ2-7; 7 nucleotides line up with TRBD2. Germline values: CDR1 SGHTA, CDR2 FQGNSA. Trimming removed 2 bases from V and 2 bases from J; junction bases left unmatched: 12. The CDR3 covers 17 residues. The DNA for the CDR3 is TGTGCCAGCAGCTTAAAGATGGGATATGGGGGGGCCTACGAGCAGTACGTC. Protein sequence: CASSLKMGYGGAYEQYV.

This clonotype has a handful of counts. Here the CDR3 reads CASSLGDSDQGPQHF. CDR3 nucleotides: TGTGCCAGCAGCTTAGGGGACAGTGACCAGGGGCCCCAGCATTTT. The gene calls are TRBV7-9 and TRBJ1-5, with 7 bases lining up with TRBD1. Germline values: CDR1 SEHNR, CDR2 FQNEAQ (reference sequence). Germline trimming cut 1 base from V and 9 bases from J; bases unmatched to any gene: 9. The CDR3 covers 15 residues.

The chain recombines TRBV7-2 with TRBJ2-4; 9 nucleotides align to TRBD1. With V trimmed by 4 bases and J by 2 bases, 3 bases remained unmatched. CDR3 length: 15 residues. Per germline, CDR1 SGHTA and CDR2 FQGNSA. The CDR3 reads CASSWDRVTKNIQYF. CDR3 in DNA: TGTGCCAGCAGCTGGGACAGGGTGACCAAAAACATTCAGTACTTC.

The CDR3: CASSQTGYLYNEQFF. CDR3 bases: TGCGCCAGCAGCCAAACGGGCTACCTATACAATGAGCAGTTCTTC. V and J are TRBV4-3 and TRBJ2-1; D call uncertain. The CDR3 is 15 amino acids. Germline CDR1 is LGHNA and CDR2 is YSLEER. The ends were cut back, 2 bases at V and 4 bases at J, with 12 bases in the middle.

The chain is built from TRBV9 and TRBJ1-5; no clear D gene. The V gene lost 2 bases and the J gene lost 5 bases, with 8 bases spanning the gap. The CDR3 sequence is 13 residues long. Looked up from germline, CDR1 is SGDLS and CDR2 is YYNGEE. The CDR3 here is CASSVGTDQPQHF. CDR3 nucleotides: TGTGCCAGCAGCGTTGGAACAGATCAGCCCCAGCATTTT.

The V and J genes are TRBV7-8 and TRBJ1-5; 7 bases are shared with TRBD1. Trimming took 1 base from V and 7 from J; bases not matched to a gene: 13. Germline lookup yields CDR1 SGHVS and CDR2 FQNEAQ. The CDR3 is 17 residues long. Here the CDR3 reads CASSLGVLGQVRQPQHF. CDR3 nucleotides: TGTGCCAGCAGCTTAGGGGTCCTCGGACAGGTCCGGCAGCCCCAGCATTTT.

The chain employs TRBV4-1 and TRBJ1-2, with unresolved D. Deletions cut 1 base from V and 4 bases from J, with 13 bases between. CDR1 is MGHRA and CDR2 is YSYEKL in the germline V gene. The CDR3 is 15 residues long. The CDR3 DNA follows: TGCGCCAGCAGCCAAGCCACCGCCAATAGCTATGGCTACACCTTC. Its protein product is CASSQATANSYGYTF.

This clonotype occurred a few times. V is TRBV4-3 and J is TRBJ2-3; D is unclear. Trimming pared 0 bases from V and 2 bases from J, leaving 6 bases between. CDR1 and CDR2 (germline): LGHNA, YSLEER. CDR3 length equals 14 residues. DNA of the CDR3: TGCGCCAGCAGCCAAGATGCAAACACAGATACGCAGTATTTT. It encodes CASSQDANTDTQYF.

This clonotype was detected ten times or more. The V gene is TRBV7-2, the J gene TRBJ2-3; no clear D. The germline gives CDR1 SGHTA, CDR2 FQGNSA. V lost 5 bases to trimming and J lost 3 bases, with 12 bases between them. The CDR3 runs to 14 residues. DNA of the CDR3: TGTGCCAGCAGCCCTATAGTGGGGACAGATACGCAGTATTTT. Protein: CASSPIVGTDTQYF.

This clonotype was found a few times. The V call is TRBV20-1, the J call TRBJ2-1; perhaps TRBD1 as D (5 bases). Germline V gene sequence: CDR1 DFQATT, CDR2 SNEGSKA (reference sequence). Trimming took off 4 bases at V and 4 bases at J, with 14 bases between the two ends. The CDR3 loop spans 14 amino acids. The DNA for the CDR3 is TGCAGTGCTATGACAGAACCAGAGTACAATGAGCAGTTCTTC. It specifies CSAMTEPEYNEQFF.